Described below is a single T cell receptor beta chain sequence and its context. Within its sample, this clonotype is medium-sized (0.01 to 0.1%). Which antigen it targets is not known. Nothing much larger sits one base from this clone, and base qualities are not available. This entry is derived from a study of prognosis after radiotherapy for stage I lung cancer (dated by TCRdb to the early 2020s). Study-level background: Between early 2018 and early 2019, fewer than 20 patients with stage I NSCLC were enrolled in Nanjing, China. The study profiled peripheral blood TCR beta repertoires from stage I NSCLC patients before and after stereotactic body radiotherapy and related them to distant failure. A total of roughly 38 blood samples from 19 patients were sequenced, with one sample obtained before and one obtained after SBRT for each patient. SBRT was delivered in 3 to 5 fractions with a biologically effective dose of at least 100 Gy, and image-guided IMRT or VMAT was used for delivery. After SBRT, distant metastases developed in about 20% of the 19 patients at a median of 7 months, while the remaining 15 patients had no significant progression. The cohort included about a dozen men and over 5 women, with a median age of around 70 years and a range of roughly 53 to 85 years. Every patient was deemed medically inoperable, roughly eleven because of comorbidities and over five because they refused surgery. Stage I lung tumors that were newly diagnosed and primary were found in 14 to 15 patients, while a few patients had oligometastatic NSCLC after surgical resection of the primary tumor. Squamous cell carcinoma histology was identified in 6 to 8 patients, and adenocarcinoma histology was identified in about a dozen patients. SBRT was not combined with any concurrent therapy in any patient.

Two rounds of multiplex PCR on genomic DNA were used to amplify the TCR beta CDR3 region. The first PCR round used primers specific to each TRBV and TRBJ gene, with sequences filed in Chinese patent CN105087789A. Universal primers were used in the second PCR round. The Roche High Pure PCR Template Preparation Kit was used to extract genomic DNA from frozen PBMCs. Paired-end sequencing with 151 bp reads was performed on the libraries using an Illumina HiSeq 3000. Per the original workflow: CutAdapt was used to discard raw reads that did not contain the multiplex PCR primer sequences. PEAR was used to merge high-quality paired reads into contigs. MiXCR assigned TRB V, D and J gene segments to each contig by aligning to reference sequences. CDR3 sequences were clustered by base quality and sequence similarity to remove sequencing errors. Diversity was measured as Shannon entropy normalized by the natural log of productive TCR sequence number. To get clonality, Shannon entropy was divided by the natural log of the number of unique clonotypes, and that result was subtracted from one. Progression-free survival cut-offs for repertoire metrics were chosen using the Youden index of ROC curves, with analyses run in R 3.5.3. TCRdb's own reprocessing of the public reads used fastp at Q25 and MiXCR and kept productive beta chains. Rows with a matching CDR3 protein are joined into one entry that keeps the most common DNA and genes. TCRdb, not the authors, supplied the V and J calls. The sample profile shows about 15,000 distinct CDR3 sequences; about a quarter of them were found once. 10% to 11% of the sample is in the top ten clones.

CDR1 SGHRS and CDR2 YFSETQ are derived from the germline V gene. The CDR3 runs 12 amino acids, cysteine and phenylalanine included. Solely the CDR3 DNA is kept, with 36 bases framed from the first base. V drops 5 bases and J drops 6 bases, leaving 8 bases in between. All patients had node-negative disease on CT and PET/CT, and none had a history of other malignancies or had previously received chemotherapy or radiotherapy. About 6.2 milliliters of peripheral venous blood were drawn into EDTA tubes at each of two time points. PBMCs were isolated by Ficoll-Paque Plus density-gradient centrifugation. Samples were stored at -80°C immediately after collection until analysis. The full study reports these points: Post-SBRT Shannon entropy and its change from baseline were lower in patients who developed distant metastases; baseline Shannon entropy was not associated with metastases. Differences in TRBV and TRBJ usage frequencies by metastasis status were reportedly observed in two V genes at baseline and in ten or so V and two J genes after SBRT. No adjustment for multiple comparisons was applied to any of the reported P values. Limitations of the study included a small cohort and short follow-up, and the study findings need independent validation. A decrease in unique TCR clone counts was observed after SBRT (median 10,088 before versus about 7,200 after; Wilcoxon paired P=0.011). No determination of tumor specificity was made for expanded TCR clones.

This receptor was taken from a donor aged 50 or older with non-small cell lung cancer. Source: PBMCs, taken before or after stereotactic body radiation therapy (not recorded which). This chain is built from TRBV5-1 and TRBJ2-2; the D gene cannot be named for sure. CDR3 sequence: CASRGRPGELFF. The nucleotide sequence reads as follows: TGCGCCAGCAGGGGCCGCCCCGGGGAGCTGTTTTTT.